Following are 7 T cell receptor beta chains from one sample sequenced in a study of T-cell memory formation after mild COVID-19. TCRdb analysed the 5' RACE reads with MiXCR anew, one entry per CDR3 protein. The table shows 450,000 or so distinct CDR3 sequences, with over 15% occurring only once. Sequenced input: PBMCs or a T cell subset sorted from them (not recorded which). The receptor source for this set is an adult woman who had mild COVID-19 (a few samples of this study predate the infection). Cell type and time point are not known.

In regard to this clonotype: Lacking the conserved final phenylalanine or tryptophan, this CDR3 likely reflects a read error. The chain carries TRBV4-3 and TRBJ2-3; TRBD2 is a possible D gene (6 bases). The CDR3 runs to 15 residues. V lost 5 bases to trimming and J lost 4 bases, with 16 bases between them. The germline CDR1 and CDR2 sequences are LGHNA and YSLEER. CDR3 sequence (DNA): TGCGCCAGCAGCAAAGGCGGAGGGAAATCAGATACGCAGTATTCT. It specifies CASSKGGGKSDTQYS.

This clonotype showed up just a few times. The gene calls are TRBV4-1 and TRBJ1-3, with D tentatively TRBD1 (5 bases). Germline assignment: CDR1 MGHRA and CDR2 YSYEKL. CDR3 length: 16 residues. Between the trimmed V and J ends, which lost 1 base and 0 bases, there was a span of 10 bases. The CDR3 here is CASSQVWGSSGNTIYF. The CDR3 DNA reads TGCGCCAGCAGCCAAGTTTGGGGCTCCTCTGGAAACACCATATATTTT.

This clonotype came up a few times. This chain links TRBV12-5 with TRBJ2-1; D remains ambiguous. Germline V gene data show CDR1 as LGHNT and CDR2 as FRNRAP. This CDR3 contains 11 residues. Deletions cut 3 bases from V and 3 bases from J, with 0 bases between. The chain's CDR3 is CASGFYNEQFF. The CDR3 bases are TGTGCTAGTGGTTTCTACAATGAGCAGTTCTTC.

The V and J genes are TRBV7-9 and TRBJ2-7, with D possibly being TRBD1 or TRBD2 (5 bases each). Trimming stripped 3 bases from V and 5 bases from J, with 14 bases between. CDR3 length: 14 amino acids. Germline V gene data show CDR1 as SEHNR and CDR2 as FQNEAQ (reference sequence). This CDR3 reads CASSFQGVEDEQYF. The CDR3 DNA follows: TGTGCCAGCAGCTTCCAGGGTGTGGAGGACGAGCAGTACTTC.

The V call is TRBV20-1, the J call TRBJ2-3; D gene ambiguous. Per the germline V gene, CDR1 is DFQATT and CDR2 is SNEGSKA (reference sequence). The CDR3 totals 13 residues. The V and J ends lost 7 bases and 0 bases respectively, with 11 bases between them. CDR3 loop: CSVGFSSTDTQYF. In DNA form, the CDR3 reads TGCAGTGTGGGTTTTTCTAGCACAGATACGCAGTATTTT.

This clonotype was recorded a few times. The chain is built from TRBV7-3 and TRBJ2-7, with TRBD2 matching 7 bases. The CDR3 consists of 14 residues. Per germline, CDR1 SGHTA and CDR2 FQGTGA. With V trimmed by 5 bases and J by 5 bases, 9 bases remained unmatched. This CDR3 is CASSPGGSSNEQYF. In nucleotides, the CDR3 is TGTGCCAGCAGCCCCGGGGGGAGTAGCAACGAGCAGTACTTC. The entire variable domain, with the rest obtained from reference TRBV7-3 and TRBJ2-7, is as follows: GAGVSQTPSNKVTEKGKYVELRCDPISGHTALYWYRQSLGQGPEFLIYFQGTGAADDSGLPNDRFFAVRPEGSVSTLKIQRTERGDSAVYLCASSPGGSSNEQYFGPGTRLTVT.

This clonotype came up a few times. The gene calls are TRBV20-1 and TRBJ2-2; 7 nucleotides align to TRBD2. Germline CDR1 reads DFQATT; CDR2 reads SNEGSKA (reference sequence). V dropped 0 bases and J dropped 0; count of bases not matched to a gene: 7. The CDR3 is 17 amino acids. CDR3 in DNA: TGCAGTGCTAGAGACCCAGAGCGGGGAACGAACACCGGGGAGCTGTTTTTT. This gives the protein CSARDPERGTNTGELFF.